One and the same sample provided the 21 T cell receptor beta chains below, sequenced in a study of blood T cell repertoires in COVID-19. The assay was immunoSEQ multiplex PCR, and TCRdb's table has in-frame clones only and misses some. The table includes approximately 140,000 clones, around four fifths detected once. Sequencing was performed on peripheral blood. Receptor source: a woman between 40 and 55 years old with active or convalescent COVID-19.

The genes are TRBV2 and TRBJ2-7, with 8 bases lining up with TRBD1. The germline V gene has CDR1 SNHLY and CDR2 FYNNEI. The CDR3 has 13 residues. V was clipped by 11 bases and J by 4 bases; unmatched bases: 10. CDR3 nucleotides: TGTGCCCGATCCAGGACAGGGAGTTACGAGCAGTACTTC. Its protein product is CARSRTGSYEQYF.

This chain uses TRBV18 with TRBJ1-1, with D maybe TRBD1 (5 bases). V was clipped by 3 bases and J by 4 bases, with 12 bases between them. Germline V lookup: CDR1 KGHSH, CDR2 LQKENI. The CDR3 consists of 14 residues. CDR3 sequence: CASSPSGTITEAFF. The CDR3 coding sequence is TGTGCCAGCTCACCTAGCGGGACCATCACTGAAGCTTTCTTT.

The rearrangement joins TRBV18 to TRBJ2-7; 7 bases are a match to TRBD1. The trim removed 3 bases at V and 2 bases at J, leaving 4 bases unmatched. The CDR3 is made up of 14 amino acids. Germline CDR1 reads KGHSH; CDR2 reads LQKENI. The CDR3 protein is CASSPSTGAYEQYF. CDR3 DNA sequence: TGTGCCAGCTCACCCTCTACAGGGGCCTACGAGCAGTACTTC.

About this clone: Sequence at one end of the junction differs from germline and may be a read error. This chain connects TRBV7-7 to TRBJ2-7; 7 bases line up with TRBD1. The CDR3 spans 14 residues. CDR1 and CDR2 from the germline V gene are SSHAT and FNYEAQ (reference sequence). The CDR3 is CASSPDRAAYEQYF. CDR3 in DNA: TGTGCTAGCAGCCCCGACAGGGCCGCCTACGAGCAGTACTTC.

The chain carries TRBV7-2 and TRBJ2-5; 9 bases line up with TRBD1. This CDR3 has 15 residues. CDR1 is SGHTA and CDR2 is FQGNSA in the germline V gene. V shed 4 bases, J shed 2 bases, and the junction held 5 bases outside the gene matches. CDR3 DNA sequence: TGTGCCAGCAGCTCGAACAGGGGGCTACAAGAGACCCAGTACTTC. Protein product: CASSSNRGLQETQYF. Full variable domain (remainder filled in from reference TRBV7-2 and TRBJ2-5): GAGVSQSPSNKVTEKGKDVELRCDPISGHTALYWYRQSLGQGLEFLIYFQGNSAPDKSGLPSDRFSAERTGGSVSTLTIQRTQQEDSAVYLCASSSNRGLQETQYFGPGTRLLVL.

This clone was counted a few times. This chain uses TRBV19 with TRBJ2-7; perhaps TRBD1 as D (5 bases). V gave up 4 bases and J gave up 7 bases, with 8 bases separating them. The CDR3 length is 11 residues. CDR1 and CDR2 (germline): LNHDA, SQIVND (reference sequence). The CDR3 DNA is TGTGCCAGTAGTAACAGGTTGGAGCAGTACTTC. Protein sequence: CASSNRLEQYF.

This chain uses TRBV29-1 with TRBJ2-7, with 9 bases aligning to TRBD1. This CDR3 region has 15 residues. The germline gives CDR1 SQVTM, CDR2 ANQGSEA. The junction had 7 bases not matched to a gene; V was cut back by 1 base and J by 3 bases. DNA of the CDR3: TGCAGCGTTGAAGGGGGGGACAGGGAAATCTACGAGCAGTACTTC. Residues: CSVEGGDREIYEQYF.

The chain recombines TRBV19 with TRBJ1-5, with 7 bases that match TRBD1. Germline V gene lookup returns CDR1 LNHDA and CDR2 SQIVND (reference sequence). The CDR3 sequence is 15 residues long. Unmatched junction bases numbered 6, after V lost 6 bases and J lost 1 base. In DNA, the CDR3 is TGTGCCAGTAGCCAGGGACAGTCAAGCAATCAGCCCCAGCATTTT. Its protein is CASSQGQSSNQPQHF.

This clone was observed a single time. The same CDR3 arises from other DNA sequences in this sample as well. The chain carries TRBV7-8 and TRBJ1-5; D might be TRBD1 (5 bases). There are 13 residues in the CDR3. V lost 5 bases to trimming and J lost 7 bases, with 12 bases between them. The germline V gene encodes CDR1 SGHVS and CDR2 FQNEAQ. The CDR3 loop is CASSLGRDQPQHF. DNA of the CDR3: TGTGCCAGCAGCCTGGGGAGGGACCAGCCCCAGCATTTT.

This chain connects TRBV6-5 to TRBJ2-6, with 7 bases aligning to TRBD1. Germline lookup yields CDR1 MNHEY and CDR2 SVGAGI. With V trimmed by 6 bases and J by 2 bases, 4 bases remained unmatched. The CDR3 has 15 amino acids. The CDR3 here is CASRTGNPGANVLTF. The CDR3 nucleotides are TGTGCCAGCAGGACAGGGAATCCTGGGGCCAACGTCCTGACTTTC.

V gene TRBV29-1 combines with J gene TRBJ2-3; tentatively, D is TRBD1 (5 bases). The V end was cut by 7 bases, the J end by 11 bases, with 16 bases between. The CDR3 totals 11 residues. The germline V gene encodes CDR1 SQVTM and CDR2 ANQGSEA. CDR3 protein: CSASRVSLQYF. DNA for the CDR3: TGCAGCGCAAGCAGGGTTTCTCTGCAGTATTTT.

J is TRBJ1-1 and V is TRBV2; 9 nucleotides align to TRBD1. CDR3 length equals 13 residues. V lost 6 bases, J lost 5 bases, and 4 bases stayed unmatched. CDR1 is SNHLY, CDR2 FYNNEI, per germline. The CDR3 region is CASRIQGATEAFF. CDR3 DNA: TGTGCCAGCAGAATACAGGGGGCAACTGAAGCTTTCTTT.

This chain connects TRBV6-5 to TRBJ2-7, with D possibly TRBD1 on 5 matching bases. CDR3 length: 15 amino acids. Trimming left V 0 bases short and J 5 bases short, with 14 bases between. Germline V gene lookup returns CDR1 MNHEY and CDR2 SVGAGI. The CDR3 reads CASSYSRQGTDEQYF. In DNA form, the CDR3 reads TGTGCCAGCAGTTACTCGCGCCAGGGTACAGACGAGCAGTACTTC.

The chain is built from TRBV4-3 and TRBJ2-1; 9 bases line up with TRBD2. CDR1 and CDR2 (germline): LGHNA, YSLEER. The CDR3 covers 16 residues. V shed 3 bases and J 9 bases; nucleotides not matched to a gene: 12. CDR3 DNA sequence: TGCGCCAGCAGCCACCCTCCGGGACTAGCCTCAGGTGAGCAGTTCTTC. This gives the protein CASSHPPGLASGEQFF.

In this sample, this clone turned up a few times. V and J are TRBV27 and TRBJ2-7; 7 bases map to TRBD1. J was trimmed by 5 bases and V by 5 bases; bases with no gene match: 12. Germline assignment: CDR1 MNHEY and CDR2 SMNVEV (reference sequence). The length of the CDR3 is 15 residues. CDR3 sequence: CASSLTGEVMNEQYF. CDR3 nucleotide sequence: TGTGCCAGCAGTCTAACAGGGGAAGTTATGAACGAGCAGTACTTC.

V is TRBV7-2 and J is TRBJ1-2; TRBD1 might be the D (5 bases). CDR3 length: 13 residues. Germline CDR1 is SGHTA and CDR2 is FQGNSA. V lost 5 bases and J lost 4, with 11 bases in between. CDR3 in amino acids: CASSEDIFYGYTF. The CDR3 coding sequence is TGTGCCAGCAGCGAGGACATTTTCTATGGCTACACCTTC. The full variable domain, its missing parts supplied by reference TRBV7-2 and TRBJ1-2, is GAGVSQSPSNKVTEKGKDVELRCDPISGHTALYWYRQSLGQGLEFLIYFQGNSAPDKSGLPSDRFSAERTGGSVSTLTIQRTQQEDSAVYLCASSEDIFYGYTFGSGTRLTVV.

V usage is TRBV15 and J usage is TRBJ1-4; no definite D call. This CDR3 is built from 16 residues. Germline-derived CDR1 and CDR2 are LNHNV and YYDKDF (reference sequence). V shed 2 bases and J shed 0 bases, with 10 bases lying between them. The CDR3 DNA reads as TGTGCCACCAGCAGAACCCGGAGTGCAACTAATGAAAAACTGTTTTTT. This codes for CATSRTRSATNEKLFF. Full variable domain (outside the CDR3, taken from reference TRBV15 and TRBJ1-4): DAMVIQNPRYQVTQFGKPVTLSCSQTLNHNVMYWYQQKSSQAPKLLFHYYDKDFNNEADTPDNFQSRRPNTSFCFLDIRSPGLGDTAMYLCATSRTRSATNEKLFFGSGTQLSVL.

The gene calls are TRBV5-1 and TRBJ2-2; a possible D gene is TRBD1 (6 bases). V lost 8 bases and J lost 0, with 11 bases in between. Germline V CDR1 and CDR2: SGHRS, YFSETQ. CDR3 length equals 14 residues. The CDR3 DNA reads as TGCGCCAGTTTGGGGGCAACGAACACCGGGGAGCTGTTTTTT. Its translation: CASLGATNTGELFF.

J is TRBJ1-2 and V is TRBV7-9; D is unclear. Germline V gives CDR1 SEHNR, CDR2 FQNEAQ (reference sequence). CDR3 length: 14 amino acids. The ends were cut back, 5 bases at V and 5 bases at J, with 15 bases in the middle. CDR3 amino acids: CASSPTSGGYGYTF. In DNA form, the CDR3 reads TGTGCCAGCAGCCCTACTTCGGGAGGTTATGGCTACACCTTC.

The chain is built from TRBV6-5 and TRBJ1-2, with D uncertain. The germline CDR1 and CDR2 sequences are MNHEY and SVGAGI. CDR3 length: 13 amino acids. The ends were cut back, 4 bases at V and 5 bases at J, with 11 bases in the middle. The CDR3 loop is CASSSPQAYGYTF. CDR3 DNA sequence: TGTGCCAGCAGTTCCCCGCAAGCTTATGGCTACACCTTC.

The J gene is TRBJ1-4, the V gene TRBV28; the D is unclear. This CDR3 is 11 amino acids long. Germline loops: CDR1 MDHEN, CDR2 SYDVKM. The ends were cut back, 3 bases at V and 8 bases at J, with 4 bases in the middle. The CDR3, as DNA: TGTGCCAGCAGTTTGTTAGAAAAACTGTTTTTT. It is translated as CASSLLEKLFF.